This record concerns one TCR beta chain sequence. CDR1 and CDR2 from the germline V gene are MGHRA and YSYEKL. V lost 5 bases to trimming and J lost 4 bases, with 15 bases between them. The CDR3 runs 15 residues. TCRdb keeps only in-frame clones here, not all; method: immunoSEQ multiplex PCR. Here the sample spans some 170,000 clones, roughly 95% being singletons. This specimen belongs to a study of control samples from healthy donors and cancer patients. Specimen: blood. This receptor was identified in a woman in her 30s in good health. This sequence joins TRBV4-1 and TRBJ1-3; no firm D call. DNA for the CDR3: TGCGCCAGCAGCGACGTCCGGGAGAGGGGAAACACCATATATTTT. This gives the protein CASSDVRERGNTIYF.